This note documents a single TCR beta chain sequence. Its specificity is not known. It was with 60 Vbeta and 13 Jbeta primers that the PCR ran. In the authors' methods: The count from a later analysis was about 80 million unique TCR beta chains, about 9.9 million of them shared. Some clones are missing from TCRdb's copy, which holds only in-frame ones; the method was immunoSEQ multiplex PCR. From that table come the V and J calls and clone size; the DNA was used to work out D and trimming. The sample includes 160,000 or so clones, 75% to 90% of them seen just once. The sample comes from a study of cytomegalovirus exposure and HLA in healthy donors. Study background: Of over 350 genotyped donors, 81% grouped in the Caucasian-associated ancestry cluster.

Germline V gene lookup returns CDR1 SGHAT and CDR2 FQNNGV. V gave up 1 base and J gave up 4 bases; unmatched junction bases: 5. This CDR3 comprises 15 residues. Study results and limitations: The study recorded 160 or so TCR beta chains that were cytomegalovirus-associated.

V gene TRBV11-2 combines with J gene TRBJ2-7; 9 positions match TRBD1. The sequenced sample was PBMCs. This clonotype was obtained from a woman under 30 in good health and CMV-seronegative. Written as DNA, the CDR3 is TGTGCCAGCAGCTTAGTGAACAGGGGGCTATACGAGCAGTACTTC. This translates into CASSLVNRGLYEQYF.